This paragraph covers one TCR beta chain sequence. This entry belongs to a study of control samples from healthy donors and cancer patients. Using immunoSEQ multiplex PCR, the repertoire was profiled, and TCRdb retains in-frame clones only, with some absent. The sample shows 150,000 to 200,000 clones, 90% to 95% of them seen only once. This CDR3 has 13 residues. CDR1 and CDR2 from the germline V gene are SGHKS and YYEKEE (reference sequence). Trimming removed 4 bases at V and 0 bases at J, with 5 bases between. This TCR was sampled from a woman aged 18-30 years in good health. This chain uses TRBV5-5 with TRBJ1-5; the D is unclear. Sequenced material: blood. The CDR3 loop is CASSLDSNQPQHF. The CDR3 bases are TGTGCCAGCAGCCTTGATAGCAATCAGCCCCAGCATTTT.